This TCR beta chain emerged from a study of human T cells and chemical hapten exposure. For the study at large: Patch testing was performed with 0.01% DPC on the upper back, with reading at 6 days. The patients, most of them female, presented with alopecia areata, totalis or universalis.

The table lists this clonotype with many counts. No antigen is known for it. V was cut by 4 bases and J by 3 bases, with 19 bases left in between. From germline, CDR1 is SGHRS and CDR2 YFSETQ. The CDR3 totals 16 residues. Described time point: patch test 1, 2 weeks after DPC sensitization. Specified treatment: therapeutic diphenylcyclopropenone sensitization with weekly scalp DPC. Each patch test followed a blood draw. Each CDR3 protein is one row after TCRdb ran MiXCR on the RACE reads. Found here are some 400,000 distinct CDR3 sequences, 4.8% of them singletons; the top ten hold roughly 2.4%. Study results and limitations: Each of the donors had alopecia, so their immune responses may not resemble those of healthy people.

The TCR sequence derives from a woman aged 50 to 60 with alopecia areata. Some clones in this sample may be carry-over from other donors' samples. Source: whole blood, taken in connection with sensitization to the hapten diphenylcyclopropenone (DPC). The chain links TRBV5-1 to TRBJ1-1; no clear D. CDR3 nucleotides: TGCGCCAGCAGCCTGGTAGGAGGCCTTTCGGACACTGAAGCTTTCTTT. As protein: CASSLVGGLSDTEAFF. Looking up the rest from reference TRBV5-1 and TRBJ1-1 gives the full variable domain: KAGVTQTPRYLIKTRGQQVTLSCSPISGHRSVSWYQQTPGQGLQFLFEYFSETQRNKGNFPGRFSGRQFSNSRSEMNVSTLELGDSALYLCASSLVGGLSDTEAFFGQGTRLTVV.